The rows below give T cell receptor beta chains drawn from one sample of a study of graft-versus-host responses after intestinal transplantation. The repertoire was sequenced with immunoSEQ multiplex PCR; TCRdb's copy has only in-frame clones and lacks some. The sample comprises roughly 25,000 clones, approximately 95% of which are singletons, and less than 0.55% rests with the top ten. The source material was PBMCs, sampled 18 days after transplant. Source of these receptors: a human patient who received an intestinal transplant, so some T cells may come from the graft donor. The CDR3 runs from the conserved cysteine through the conserved F or W. Each record gives: D gene, V gene, clone size, J gene, CDR3 protein, CDR3 DNA. A D gene is named only where the DNA matches it firmly. The size entry is marked missing in some rows and otherwise reads once, few, many or a size class.

>NA|TRBV30|NA|TRBJ1-1
CAWSPGGRLMNTEAFF
TGTGCCTGGAGTCCCGGGGGTAGATTAATGAACACTGAAGCTTTCTTT
>NA|TRBV2|NA|TRBJ2-7
CASSRRGREQGEQYF
TGTGCCAGCAGCCGACGGGGCAGGGAACAGGGCGAGCAGTACTTC
>NA|TRBV11-2|NA|TRBJ2-5
CASSLDRLARVETQYF
TGTGCCAGCAGCTTAGATCGGCTAGCCCGGGTTGAGACCCAGTACTTC
>NA|TRBV19|few|TRBJ2-6
CASSLDSGANVLTF
TGTGCCAGTAGTCTAGACTCTGGGGCCAACGTCCTGACTTTC
>TRBD2|TRBV7-9|few|TRBJ2-5
CASSTAGDETQYF
TGTGCCAGCAGCACAGCGGGGGACGAGACCCAGTACTTC
>NA|TRBV4-1|NA|TRBJ2-7
CASSQVLRGAAREQYF
TGCGCCAGCAGCCAAGTGTTACGGGGGGCCGCGAGGGAGCAGTACTTC
>TRBD1|TRBV30|NA|TRBJ2-2
CAWSVSWTGGYTGELFF
TGTGCCTGGAGTGTCTCCTGGACAGGGGGCTACACCGGGGAGCTGTTTTTT
>TRBD2|TRBV30|NA|TRBJ2-3
CAWRAGDGDTQYF
TGTGCCTGGAGGGCGGGGGATGGAGATACGCAGTATTTT
>TRBD1|TRBV5-4|NA|TRBJ2-2
CASSLGGLTGGVGELFF
TGTGCCAGCAGCTTGGGGGGACTCACAGGGGGCGTCGGGGAGCTGTTTTTT
>NA|TRBV9|NA|TRBJ2-3
CASSVGTERTDTQYF
TGTGCCAGCAGCGTAGGAACGGAGCGCACAGATACGCAGTATTTT
>NA|TRBV4-2|NA|TRBJ1-6
CASSQESINSPLHF
TGTGCCAGCAGCCAAGAGAGTATCAATTCACCCCTCCACTTT
>TRBD1|TRBV11-2|NA|TRBJ1-1
CASSSRDRVDTEAFF
TGTGCCAGCAGCTCCCGGGACAGGGTTGACACTGAAGCTTTCTTT
>TRBD2|TRBV6-5|NA|TRBJ2-1
CASTRGGYNEQFF
TGTGCCAGCACTCGCGGGGGCTACAATGAGCAGTTCTTC
>TRBD1|TRBV7-8|NA|TRBJ1-1
CASSLGLVQGATEAFF
TGTGCCAGCAGCTTAGGTTTGGTACAGGGGGCCACTGAAGCTTTCTTT
>NA|TRBV5-8|NA|TRBJ1-2
CASSLGGQSNYGYTF
TGTGCCAGCAGCTTGGGAGGACAATCGAACTATGGCTACACCTTC
>NA|TRBV6-1|NA|TRBJ1-1
CASSVGHLNTEAFF
TGTGCCAGCAGCGTCGGACATTTGAACACTGAAGCTTTCTTT
>TRBD2|TRBV27|NA|TRBJ2-5
CASSPLTSGGASPQETQYF
TGTGCCAGCAGTCCCCTGACTAGCGGGGGGGCCAGTCCCCAAGAGACCCAGTACTTC
>TRBD2|TRBV5-1|NA|TRBJ2-5
CASSLGPAGGAETQYF
TGCGCCAGCAGCTTGGGTCCAGCGGGGGGCGCAGAGACCCAGTACTTC
>TRBD1|TRBV2|NA|TRBJ1-1
CASDRVPGTGVTEAFF
TGTGCCAGCGACAGGGTCCCCGGGACAGGGGTCACTGAAGCTTTCTTT
>NA|TRBV4-1|NA|TRBJ1-2
CASSQELGGTHDGYTF
TGCGCCAGCAGCCAAGAGTTAGGGGGGACCCACGATGGCTACACCTTC
>NA|TRBV9|NA|TRBJ2-5
CASSVRGVWEETQYF
TGTGCCAGCAGCGTACGGGGAGTCTGGGAAGAGACCCAGTACTTC
>NA|TRBV5-1|NA|TRBJ2-7
CASSLTTGPYEQYF
TGCGCCAGCAGCTTGACGACAGGCCCCTACGAGCAGTACTTC